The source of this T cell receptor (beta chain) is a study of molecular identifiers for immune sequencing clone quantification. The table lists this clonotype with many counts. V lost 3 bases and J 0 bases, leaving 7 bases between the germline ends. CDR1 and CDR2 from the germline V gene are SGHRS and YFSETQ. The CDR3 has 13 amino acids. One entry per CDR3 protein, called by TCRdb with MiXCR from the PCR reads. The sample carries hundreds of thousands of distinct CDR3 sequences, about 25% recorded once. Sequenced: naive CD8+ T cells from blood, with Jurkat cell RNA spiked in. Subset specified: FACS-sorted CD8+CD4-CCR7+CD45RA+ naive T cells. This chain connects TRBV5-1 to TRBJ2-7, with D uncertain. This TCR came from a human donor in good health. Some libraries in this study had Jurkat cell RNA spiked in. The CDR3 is CASSSVDSYEQYF. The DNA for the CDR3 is TGCGCCAGCAGCTCCGTGGACTCCTACGAGCAGTACTTC.